A single sample is the source of the 3 T cell receptor beta chains below, sequenced in a study of blood T cell repertoires in COVID-19. The repertoire was sequenced with immunoSEQ multiplex PCR; TCRdb's copy has only in-frame clones and lacks some. The sample consists of around 280,000 clones, approximately 83% of them appearing once. The sequencing input was peripheral blood. The receptors shown here come from a woman aged 25 to 45 who had recovered from COVID-19.

The chain employs TRBV9 and TRBJ2-3, with D hard to call. CDR3 length equals 13 residues. With 4 bases removed from V and 2 bases from J, the gap between germline ends came to 8 bases. The germline CDR1 and CDR2 sequences are SGDLS and YYNGEE. As DNA, the CDR3 is TGTGCCAGCAGCCGAGACTTCACAGATACGCAGTATTTT. Protein sequence: CASSRDFTDTQYF.

This chain uses TRBV28 with TRBJ2-5, with a possible D match to TRBD2 (6 bases). There are 16 residues in the CDR3. V shed 2 bases and J shed 1 base, with 14 bases lying between them. CDR1 and CDR2 (germline): MDHEN, SYDVKM. The chain's CDR3 is CASSLVLPGLQETQYF. In DNA, the CDR3 is TGTGCCAGCAGTTTAGTATTACCGGGACTCCAAGAGACCCAGTACTTC.

The rearrangement joins TRBV18 to TRBJ1-5; 8 bases fit TRBD1. The trim removed 2 bases at V and 3 bases at J, leaving 6 bases unmatched. Germline assignment: CDR1 KGHSH and CDR2 LQKENI. The CDR3 is 16 amino acids. DNA of the CDR3: TGTGCCAGCTCACCATTAGACAGGGGAGACAATCAGCCCCAGCATTTT. Protein: CASSPLDRGDNQPQHF. Drawing the rest from reference TRBV18 and TRBJ1-5, the complete variable domain is NAGVMQNPRHLVRRRGQEARLRCSPMKGHSHVYWYRQLPEEGLKFMVYLQKENIIDESGMPKERFSAEFPKEGPSILRIQQVVRGDSAAYFCASSPLDRGDNQPQHFGDGTRLSIL.